The clone carrying this T cell receptor beta chain showed up just a few times. The antigen remains unidentified. This specimen belongs to a study of CD8 T cells in ankylosing spondylitis. Broader study findings: Peripheral blood samples showed relatively rare disease-linked clones, and these clones were CD8+.

Losses at the gene ends were 6 bases for V and 4 bases for J; bases not matched to a gene: 6. Per the germline V gene, CDR1 is DFQATT and CDR2 is SNEGSKA (reference sequence). The CDR3 is 13 amino acids. TCRdb analysed the 5' RACE reads with MiXCR anew, one entry per CDR3 protein. The sample records roughly 30,000 distinct CDR3 sequences, approximately 15% being singletons. This receptor was identified in a male donor with ankylosing spondylitis or in good health (not recorded which). The genes are TRBV20-1 and TRBJ2-3; 8 nucleotides agree with TRBD2. The material sequenced was blood. The CDR3 here is CSAPRGVADTQYF. DNA for the CDR3: TGCAGTGCGCCGCGGGGGGTCGCAGATACGCAGTATTTT.